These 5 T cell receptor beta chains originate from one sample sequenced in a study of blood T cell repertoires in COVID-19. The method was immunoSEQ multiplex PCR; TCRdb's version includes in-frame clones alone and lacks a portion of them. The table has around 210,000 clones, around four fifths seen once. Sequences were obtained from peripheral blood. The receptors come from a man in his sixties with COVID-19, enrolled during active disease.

CDR3 region: CASSGSQGAYEQYF. The CDR3 DNA reads TGTGCCAGCAGCGGATCACAGGGAGCCTACGAGCAGTACTTC. The V gene is TRBV9, the J gene TRBJ2-7; tentative D call: TRBD1 (6 bases). The CDR3 covers 14 residues. Germline V CDR1 and CDR2: SGDLS, YYNGEE. Trimming took 3 bases from V and 2 from J, leaving 12 bases between them.

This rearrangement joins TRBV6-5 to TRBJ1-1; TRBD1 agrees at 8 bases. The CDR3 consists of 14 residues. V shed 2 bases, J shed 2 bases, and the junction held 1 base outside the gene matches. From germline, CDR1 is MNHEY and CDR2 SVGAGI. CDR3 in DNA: TGTGCCAGCAGTTACGCAGGGGGCAACACTGAAGCTTTCTTT. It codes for CASSYAGGNTEAFF.

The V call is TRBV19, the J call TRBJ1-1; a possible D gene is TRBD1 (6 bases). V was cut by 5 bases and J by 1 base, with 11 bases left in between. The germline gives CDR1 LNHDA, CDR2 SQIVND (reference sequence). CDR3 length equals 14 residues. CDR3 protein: CASSYLTGNTEAFF. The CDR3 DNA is TGTGCCAGTAGTTATCTGACAGGGAACACTGAAGCTTTCTTT.

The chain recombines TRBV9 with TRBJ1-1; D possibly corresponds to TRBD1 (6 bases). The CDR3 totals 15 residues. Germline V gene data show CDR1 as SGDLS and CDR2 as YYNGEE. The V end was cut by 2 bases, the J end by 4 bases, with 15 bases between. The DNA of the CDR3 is TGTGCCAGCAGCGTCAGGGGAGCGGAAGCCACTGAAGCTTTCTTT. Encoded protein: CASSVRGAEATEAFF.

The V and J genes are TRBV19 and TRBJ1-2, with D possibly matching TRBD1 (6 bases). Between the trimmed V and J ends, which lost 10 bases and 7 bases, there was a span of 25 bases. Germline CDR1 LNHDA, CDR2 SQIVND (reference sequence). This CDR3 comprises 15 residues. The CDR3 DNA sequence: TGTGCCACCCTACCTCAGGGGACGTCCGCAAGTGGCTACACCTTC. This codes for CATLPQGTSASGYTF.